Presented here are 8 T cell receptor beta chains from one specimen sequenced in a study of cytomegalovirus exposure and HLA in healthy donors. Use of 60 Vbeta and 13 Jbeta primers characterized the PCR. TCRdb's table, derived via immunoSEQ multiplex PCR, lists solely in-frame clones and lacks some. The sample includes around 190,000 clones, roughly 85% seen only once; the top ten take around 4.8%. The sequenced material came from PBMCs. Source of these receptors: a woman aged 25 to 39 in good health and CMV-seropositive.

The V gene is TRBV9, the J gene TRBJ2-3; 9 bases agree with TRBD2. Unmatched junction bases numbered 3, after V lost 0 bases and J lost 4 bases. Germline V gene lookup returns CDR1 SGDLS and CDR2 YYNGEE. The CDR3 sequence is 15 residues long. In DNA, the CDR3 is TGTGCCAGCAGCGTAGTTAGCGGGAGTCCAGATACGCAGTATTTT. The encoded protein is CASSVVSGSPDTQYF.

V usage is TRBV10-3 and J usage is TRBJ1-1; 12 nucleotides align to TRBD1. The CDR3 is 13 amino acids. The J segment lost 11 bases and the V segment lost 8 bases, leaving 9 bases of the junction unmatched. Germline V gene sequence: CDR1 ENHRY, CDR2 SYGVKD. This chain's CDR3 is CAIRDRGRSLAFF. The CDR3 DNA reads as TGTGCCATCCGGGACAGGGGGCGCAGCTTGGCTTTCTTT.

The CDR3 protein is CASSQPSDRYYTF. In DNA, the CDR3 is TGTGCCAGCAGCCAGCCTTCCGACAGATACTACACCTTC. The chain links TRBV7-2 to TRBJ1-2; tentative D call: TRBD1 (5 bases). V shed 5 bases and J shed 10 bases, with 17 bases lying between them. This CDR3 is 13 amino acids long. From germline, CDR1 is SGHTA and CDR2 FQGNSA.

This chain uses TRBV5-1 with TRBJ2-7, with D possibly being TRBD1 (5 bases). The germline gives CDR1 SGHRS, CDR2 YFSETQ. The CDR3 is 12 residues long. V was clipped by 7 bases and J by 5 bases, with 13 bases between them. The CDR3 loop reads CASSSGYNEQYF. CDR3 DNA sequence: TGCGCCAGCTCCTCAGGGTACAACGAGCAGTACTTC.

This clone was detected a few times. This chain links TRBV7-8 with TRBJ2-1; a possible D gene is TRBD2 (6 bases). This CDR3 has 15 amino acids. Deletions cut 5 bases from V and 4 bases from J, with 15 bases between. CDR1 SGHVS and CDR2 FQNEAQ come from the germline V gene. The CDR3, as DNA: TGTGCCAGCAGCCCTCAAAGACTAGTTTACAATGAGCAGTTCTTC. Amino acid sequence: CASSPQRLVYNEQFF.

The J gene is TRBJ2-5, the V gene TRBV7-9, with 9 bases matching TRBD1. Germline CDR1 SEHNR, CDR2 FQNEAQ (reference sequence). Trimming removed 1 base from V and 0 bases from J; junction bases left unmatched: 3. There are 16 residues in the CDR3. The CDR3 protein is CASSLVGTGHQETQYF. CDR3 nucleotide sequence: TGTGCCAGCAGCTTAGTGGGGACAGGGCACCAAGAGACCCAGTACTTC.

The chain employs TRBV6-1 and TRBJ1-1; the D is unclear. The CDR3 loop spans 16 amino acids. Germline V gives CDR1 MNHNS, CDR2 SASEGT. Trimming took 2 bases from V and 1 from J, leaving 14 bases between them. DNA for the CDR3: TGTGCCAGCAGTGAACCCAGGATCAGTTGGAACACTGAAGCTTTCTTT. Its translation is CASSEPRISWNTEAFF.

The rearrangement links TRBV5-8 to TRBJ2-3; unclear D gene. This CDR3 contains 16 residues. V lost 0 bases and J lost 0, with 11 bases in between. Germline V gene lookup returns CDR1 SGHTS and CDR2 YDEGEE. The CDR3 region is CASSLGLSPSTDTQYF. DNA for the CDR3: TGTGCCAGCAGCTTGGGGCTGTCCCCTAGCACAGATACGCAGTATTTT.